Following are 31 T cell receptor beta chains from one sample sequenced in a study of cytomegalovirus exposure and HLA in healthy donors. Primers: 60 Vbeta forward and 13 Jbeta reverse. TCRdb's table, derived via immunoSEQ multiplex PCR, lists solely in-frame clones and lacks some. The sample has 190,000 or so clones, around four fifths seen once. The sample consisted of PBMCs. All receptors come from a woman aged 45 to 65 in good health and CMV-seropositive.

This clone came up once. The rearrangement joins TRBV7-6 to TRBJ2-5; TRBD1 matches 10 bases. Germline CDR1 reads SGHVS; CDR2 reads FNYEAQ. The CDR3 totals 15 residues. Trimming took 7 bases from V and 2 from J; bases not matched to a gene: 7. CDR3 in amino acids: CASTPGTGVQETQYF. CDR3 in DNA: TGTGCCAGCACCCCCGGGACAGGGGTGCAAGAGACCCAGTACTTC.

This chain connects TRBV5-4 to TRBJ2-6; D is undetermined. There are 17 residues in the CDR3. The ends were cut back, 0 bases at V and 2 bases at J, with 12 bases in the middle. CDR1 and CDR2 (germline): SGHNT, YYREEE (reference sequence). In nucleotides, the CDR3 is TGTGCCAGCAGCTTGGGGGTAGTGGCGGCTGGGGCCAACGTCCTGACTTTC. Translated, it gives CASSLGVVAAGANVLTF.

This clone was seen only once. The chain recombines TRBV4-1 with TRBJ1-5; D is unresolved. Trimming removed 1 base at V and 1 base at J, with 8 bases between. The CDR3 length is 15 residues. Germline CDR1 MGHRA, CDR2 YSYEKL. The CDR3 DNA follows: TGCGCCAGCAGCCAAGGCATGGGCAGCAATCAGCCCCAGCATTTT. Translation gives CASSQGMGSNQPQHF.

The genes are TRBV28 and TRBJ2-7; TRBD1 agrees at 7 bases. CDR3 size: 14 residues. The trim removed 6 bases at V and 1 base at J, leaving 6 bases unmatched. The germline CDR1 and CDR2 sequences are MDHEN and SYDVKM. The DNA for the CDR3 is TGTGCCAGCAGACCTCCGACAGGGTCCTACGAGCAGTACTTC. It codes for CASRPPTGSYEQYF.

As DNA, the CDR3 is TGTGCCAGCTCACTGTCCCATATAGCGGGAGGCGGTGAGCAGTTCTTC. It yields the protein CASSLSHIAGGGEQFF. V and J are TRBV18 and TRBJ2-1, with TRBD2 matching over 10 bases. After removal of 4 bases from V and 9 bases from J, the junction contained 12 bases not matched to a gene. Germline assignment: CDR1 KGHSH and CDR2 LQKENI. This CDR3 has 16 residues.

The CDR3 is CASSLWGQGAYQPQHF. Here the CDR3 DNA reads TGTGCCAGCAGTTTATGGGGTCAGGGGGCATATCAGCCCCAGCATTTT. This chain connects TRBV28 to TRBJ1-5, with TRBD1 matching over 8 bases. The CDR3 sequence is 16 residues long. CDR1 MDHEN and CDR2 SYDVKM come from the germline V gene. With 0 bases clipped from V and 5 bases from J, the junction kept 6 bases outside the gene matches.

The V and J genes are TRBV15 and TRBJ1-1; no clear D gene. Germline CDR1 LNHNV, CDR2 YYDKDF (reference sequence). Trimming took 3 bases from V and 4 from J, leaving 12 bases between them. The CDR3 runs to 14 residues. CDR3 in DNA: TGTGCCACCAGCAGTGACGTAGGAGGCACTGAAGCTTTCTTT. Its protein product is CATSSDVGGTEAFF.

The J gene is TRBJ1-1, the V gene TRBV7-9, with 7 bases fitting TRBD1. V was pared by 3 bases and J by 7 bases, with 8 bases of the junction left unmatched. There are 14 residues in the CDR3. CDR1 and CDR2 (germline): SEHNR, FQNEAQ (reference sequence). The CDR3 DNA is TGTGCCAGCAGCTTTCCCCAGGGGGAGCTTGAAGCTTTCTTT. As protein: CASSFPQGELEAFF.

The rearrangement links TRBV10-3 to TRBJ1-2, with a tentative D call TRBD1 (5 bases). CDR1 and CDR2 from the germline V gene are ENHRY and SYGVKD. This CDR3 is built from 14 residues. V was pared by 3 bases and J by 3 bases, with 11 bases between. The CDR3 spells CAISDLTGDYGYTF. The CDR3 DNA sequence: TGTGCCATCAGTGACCTAACGGGGGACTATGGCTACACCTTC.

The rearrangement uses TRBV6-6 and TRBJ2-5; 11 nucleotides line up with TRBD2. The DNA end is a closer match to TRBJ2-7, so the J assignment may be wrong. The CDR3 has 15 residues. Germline V CDR1 and CDR2: MNHNY, SVGAGI (reference sequence). The CDR3 region is CASSSGLAGSYEQYF. CDR3 coding DNA: TGTGCCAGCAGTTCCGGACTAGCGGGCTCCTACGAGCAGTACTTC.

The chain joins TRBV6-5 to TRBJ2-7, with unresolved D. The germline V and J ends were trimmed by 6 bases and 3 bases, with 9 bases remaining between them. This CDR3 region has 12 residues. Looked up from germline, CDR1 is MNHEY and CDR2 is SVGAGI. CDR3: CASSNPGYEQYF. CDR3 coding DNA: TGTGCCAGCAGCAACCCCGGCTACGAGCAGTACTTC.

This clone was detected once. The CDR3 region is CASSRAGAFTDTQYF. CDR3 nucleotide sequence: TGTGCCAGCAGCCGAGCGGGGGCCTTCACAGATACGCAGTATTTT. J is TRBJ2-3 and V is TRBV7-9, with TRBD2 matching 8 bases. Germline V CDR1 and CDR2: SEHNR, FQNEAQ (reference sequence). The V segment lost 5 bases and the J segment 2 bases; nucleotides outside the gene matches: 6. The CDR3 has 15 residues.

The chain combines TRBV9 with TRBJ2-3, with 11 bases aligning to TRBD2. Trimming removed 4 bases from V and 3 bases from J; junction bases left unmatched: 4. CDR1 SGDLS and CDR2 YYNGEE come from the germline V gene. This CDR3 comprises 15 residues. This CDR3 is CASSPRTSGTDTQYF. In DNA, the CDR3 is TGTGCCAGCAGCCCCCGGACTAGCGGGACAGATACGCAGTATTTT.

The CDR3 DNA reads TGTGCCAGCTGGACAGGGTACCAAGAGACCCAGTACTTC. Amino acids: CASWTGYQETQYF. The rearrangement uses TRBV18 and TRBJ2-5; TRBD1 agrees at 8 bases. This CDR3 contains 13 residues. CDR1 KGHSH and CDR2 LQKENI come from the germline V gene. V lost 7 bases to trimming and J lost 0 bases; unmatched junction nucleotides: 1. The entire variable domain, with the rest obtained from reference TRBV18 and TRBJ2-5, is as follows: NAGVMQNPRHLVRRRGQEARLRCSPMKGHSHVYWYRQLPEEGLKFMVYLQKENIIDESGMPKERFSAEFPKEGPSILRIQQVVRGDSAAYFCASWTGYQETQYFGPGTRLLVL.

This chain joins TRBV6-5 and TRBJ1-3; D remains unclear. Per germline, CDR1 MNHEY and CDR2 SVGAGI. V shed 6 bases and J shed 3 bases, with 9 bases lying between them. This CDR3 region has 13 residues. The CDR3 nucleotides are TGTGCCAGCAGAATAAGAGGTGGAAACACCATATATTTT. Protein sequence: CASRIRGGNTIYF.

V gene TRBV7-6 combines with J gene TRBJ2-1; possibly TRBD1 for D (6 bases). V was shortened by 1 base and J by 3 bases, with 7 bases between the two germline ends. The CDR3 extends over 14 amino acids. Germline CDR1 and CDR2: SGHVS and FNYEAQ. CDR3 sequence reads: CASSLVQGYNEQFF. Written as DNA, the CDR3 is TGTGCCAGCAGCTTAGTACAGGGCTACAATGAGCAGTTCTTC.

The chain couples TRBV11-3 to TRBJ2-2; possibly TRBD2 for D (7 bases). Germline CDR1 is SGHNT and CDR2 is YENEEA. This CDR3 comprises 15 residues. Trimming removed 0 bases at V and 7 bases at J, with 12 bases between. CDR3 nucleotide sequence: TGTGCCAGCAGCTTAGATGGGGGGGCCAACGGGGAGCTGTTTTTT. This sequence encodes CASSLDGGANGELFF. The full variable domain, its missing parts supplied by reference TRBV11-3 and TRBJ2-2, is EAGVVQSPRYKIIEKKQPVAFWCNPISGHNTLYWYLQNLGQGPELLIRYENEEAVDDSQLPKDRFSAERLKGVDSTLKIQPAELGDSAVYLCASSLDGGANGELFFGEGSRLTVL.

This chain connects TRBV5-4 to TRBJ2-5; TRBD1 agrees at 8 bases. The ends lost 4 bases at V and 5 bases at J; junction bases unmatched: 7. There are 14 residues in the CDR3. From germline, CDR1 is SGHNT and CDR2 YYREEE (reference sequence). This CDR3 is CASSPQGGVETQYF. The CDR3 bases are TGTGCCAGCAGCCCACAGGGGGGAGTGGAGACCCAGTACTTC. Using reference TRBV5-4 and TRBJ2-5 for the parts outside the CDR3, the full variable domain is ETGVTQSPTHLIKTRGQQVTLRCSSQSGHNTVSWYQQALGQGPQFIFQYYREEENGRGNFPPRFSGLQFPNYSSELNVNALELDDSALYLCASSPQGGVETQYFGPGTRLLVL.

The table lists this clone with a few counts. The chain carries TRBV28 and TRBJ2-3, with 10 bases fitting TRBD2. This CDR3 has 16 residues. V was clipped by 1 base and J by 1 base; unmatched bases: 2. CDR1 is MDHEN and CDR2 is SYDVKM in the germline V gene. Here the CDR3 reads CASSLSSGSGTDTQYF. Written as DNA, the CDR3 is TGTGCCAGCAGTTTATCTAGCGGGAGTGGCACAGATACGCAGTATTTT.

The V gene is TRBV18, the J gene TRBJ2-7; D gene unclear. V shed 3 bases and J shed 2 bases, with 5 bases lying between them. CDR3 length: 12 amino acids. CDR1 is KGHSH and CDR2 is LQKENI in the germline V gene. The CDR3 coding sequence is TGTGCCAGCTCACCTCAGACCTACGAGCAGTACTTC. Protein: CASSPQTYEQYF.

V and J are TRBV27 and TRBJ2-7; 9 positions agree with TRBD2. CDR1 is MNHEY and CDR2 is SMNVEV in the germline V gene (reference sequence). This CDR3 has 13 amino acids. V trimming: 6 bases; J trimming: 5 bases; junction bases outside the gene matches: 5. The DNA of the CDR3 is TGTGCCAGCAGAGGGACTAGCCGAGACGAGCAGTACTTC. As protein: CASRGTSRDEQYF.

The V and J genes are TRBV2 and TRBJ2-3, with 14 bases that match TRBD2. Trimming cost V 5 bases and J 3 bases; bases outside gene matches: 7. The germline V gene has CDR1 SNHLY and CDR2 FYNNEI. The CDR3 sequence is 17 residues long. CDR3 protein: CASSYGTSGSLTDTQYF. The CDR3 DNA reads as TGTGCCAGCAGTTACGGGACTAGCGGGAGTTTAACAGATACGCAGTATTTT.

This clone was found a few times. V gene TRBV19 combines with J gene TRBJ1-5, with TRBD1 identical over 8 bases. The CDR3 length is 15 residues. J was trimmed by 5 bases and V by 3 bases; bases with no gene match: 6. Germline CDR1 is LNHDA and CDR2 is SQIVND (reference sequence). The CDR3 protein is CASSMTGALHQPQHF. The DNA of the CDR3 is TGTGCCAGTAGTATGACAGGGGCTCTCCATCAGCCCCAGCATTTT.

In its sample, this clone was seen once. The chain links TRBV7-3 to TRBJ1-2; no clear D. The germline V gene has CDR1 SGHTA and CDR2 FQGTGA. V was pared by 5 bases and J by 4 bases, with 11 bases between. The CDR3 extends over 13 amino acids. CDR3 sequence: CASSLNNGYGYTF. The DNA for the CDR3 is TGTGCCAGCAGCCTTAACAATGGCTATGGCTACACCTTC.

This clone was detected only a few times. The chain has TRBV18 and TRBJ2-2; D is possibly TRBD2 (6 bases). This CDR3 contains 17 residues. The V end lost 3 bases, the J end lost 1 base, and 15 bases lay between the germline ends. The V gene's germline CDR1 is KGHSH and CDR2 LQKENI. DNA of the CDR3: TGTGCCAGCTCACCCTCTTCCCCGGGGGTGAACACCGGGGAGCTGTTTTTT. This codes for CASSPSSPGVNTGELFF.

The rearrangement joins TRBV28 to TRBJ2-4; perhaps TRBD1 as D (6 bases). Germline V CDR1 and CDR2: MDHEN, SYDVKM. This CDR3 region has 18 residues. Trimming took off 2 bases at V and 0 bases at J, with 17 bases between the two ends. CDR3 protein: CASSLRNRVGVAKNIQYF. Written as DNA, the CDR3 is TGTGCCAGCAGTTTACGAAACAGGGTAGGAGTAGCCAAAAACATTCAGTACTTC.

The V and J genes are TRBV6-6 and TRBJ2-3, with TRBD2 identical over 12 bases. Germline V gene sequence: CDR1 MNHNY, CDR2 SVGAGI (reference sequence). V shed 5 bases and J 4 bases; nucleotides not matched to a gene: 4. This CDR3 contains 15 residues. This chain's CDR3 is CASSPTSGGADTQYF. CDR3 in DNA: TGTGCCAGCAGTCCGACTAGCGGGGGAGCAGATACGCAGTATTTT.

The rearrangement joins TRBV20-1 to TRBJ1-1; D remains ambiguous. The ends were cut back, 6 bases at V and 4 bases at J, with 6 bases in the middle. The germline CDR1 and CDR2 sequences are DFQATT and SNEGSKA (reference sequence). This CDR3 contains 10 residues. The CDR3 DNA sequence: TGCAGTGCAGAGATCACTGAAGCTTTCTTT. Translating it yields CSAEITEAFF.

This clone was seen only once. The genes are TRBV6-5 and TRBJ2-7; D gene unclear. Trimming shortened V by 2 bases and J by 0 bases, and 11 bases separated the two germline ends. There are 15 residues in the CDR3. In germline, CDR1 is MNHEY, CDR2 SVGAGI. The CDR3 coding sequence is TGTGCCAGCAGTTACGTCGGCGGTCGCTCCTACGAGCAGTACTTC. This gives the protein CASSYVGGRSYEQYF.

As concerns this clone: At one end, the junction sequence differs from germline, possibly due to a read error. The genes are TRBV11-2 and TRBJ2-6; the D gene is possibly TRBD2 (7 bases). Germline CDR1 SGHAT, CDR2 FQNNGV. The CDR3 extends over 18 amino acids. In nucleotides, the CDR3 is TGTGCCAGCAGGCTCACAGGGAGGGCTGCTGCTGGGGCCAACGGCCTGACTTTC. Amino acid sequence: CASRLTGRAAAGANGLTF.

The rearrangement links TRBV11-2 to TRBJ2-2; 8 bases line up with TRBD1. CDR1 is SGHAT, CDR2 FQNNGV, per germline. This CDR3 is 15 amino acids long. V lost 6 bases and J lost 5; bases outside the gene matches: 8. CDR3 residues: CASSHGQGATGELFF. CDR3 DNA: TGTGCCAGCAGTCACGGACAGGGAGCGACCGGGGAGCTGTTTTTT.